This T cell receptor beta chain was captured by sequencing in a study of cytomegalovirus exposure and HLA in healthy donors. Study results and limitations: When analyzed later, a missense DCLRE1C variant was found to be linked to TCR beta V- and J-gene trimming. Most TCR sequences were uncommon, yet certain public TCRs appeared in many donors.

Comments on this clone: Its target is unknown.

This CDR3 region has 16 residues. Germline-derived CDR1 and CDR2 are MDHEN and SYDVKM. Trimming removed 4 bases from V and 2 bases from J; junction bases left unmatched: 8. Vbeta (60) and Jbeta (13) primers were used in the PCR. Profiling relied on immunoSEQ multiplex PCR, and the TCRdb table lists in-frame clones only, not all of them. The repertoire holds under 200,000 clones, with 65% to 85% as singletons. This sequence originates from a woman between 45 and 65 years old in good health and CMV-seropositive. Sequencing was carried out using PBMCs. The chain employs TRBV28 and TRBJ2-1; 7 bases agree with TRBD2. CDR3 protein: CASSSGAGSPYNEQFF. CDR3 sequence (DNA): TGTGCCAGCAGTTCAGGAGCGGGGTCCCCCTACAATGAGCAGTTCTTC. Full variable domain (missing parts from reference TRBV28 and TRBJ2-1): DVKVTQSSRYLVKRTGEKVFLECVQDMDHENMFWYRQDPGLGLRLIYFSYDVKMKEKGDIPEGYSVSREKKERFSLILESASTNQTSMYLCASSSGAGSPYNEQFFGPGTRLTVL.